What follows are 13 T cell receptor beta chains derived from one specimen sequenced in a study of blood T cell repertoires in COVID-19. Profiling relied on immunoSEQ multiplex PCR, and the TCRdb table lists in-frame clones only, not all of them. The sample lists about 160,000 clones, approximately 90% occurring once. Sequenced: peripheral blood. The receptors stem from a man younger than 35 with acute or convalescent COVID-19.

On this clone: The same CDR3 arises from other DNA sequences in this sample as well. The chain is built from TRBV19 and TRBJ1-1; weak D call: TRBD1 (5 bases). V lost 7 bases, J lost 5 bases, and 8 bases lay in between. CDR3 length equals 11 residues. The germline gives CDR1 LNHDA, CDR2 SQIVND (reference sequence). The CDR3 is CASKAGTEAFF. DNA for the CDR3: TGTGCCAGTAAGGCAGGGACTGAAGCTTTCTTT.

This clone was observed a handful of times. CDR3 sequence: CASSPRTDQETQYF. The CDR3 DNA is TGTGCCAGCAGTCCGCGGACAGACCAAGAGACCCAGTACTTC. The chain is built from TRBV2 and TRBJ2-5, with D possibly matching TRBD1 (6 bases). V was clipped by 5 bases and J by 0 bases, with 10 bases between them. The CDR3 is 14 amino acids. The germline V gene has CDR1 SNHLY and CDR2 FYNNEI.

The chain combines TRBV19 with TRBJ2-1; TRBD2 might be the D (7 bases). Between the trimmed V and J ends, which lost 5 bases and 7 bases, there was a span of 18 bases. This CDR3 comprises 15 residues. Germline lookup yields CDR1 LNHDA and CDR2 SQIVND (reference sequence). The CDR3 spells CASSGGRGKVNEQFF. For the CDR3, the DNA is TGTGCCAGTAGTGGAGGGAGGGGGAAGGTGAATGAGCAGTTCTTC. The whole variable domain, remainder taken from reference TRBV19 and TRBJ2-1, is DGGITQSPKYLFRKEGQNVTLSCEQNLNHDAMYWYRQDPGQGLRLIYYSQIVNDFQKGDIAEGYSVSREKKESFPLTVTSAQKNPTAFYLCASSGGRGKVNEQFFGPGTRLTVL.

V usage is TRBV27 and J usage is TRBJ2-7; 8 bases match TRBD2. Germline-derived CDR1 and CDR2 are MNHEY and SMNVEV (reference sequence). V dropped 10 bases and J dropped 3; count of bases not matched to a gene: 2. This CDR3 spans 11 amino acids. The CDR3 bases are TGTGCCACCGGGGGGGGCTACGAGCAGTACTTC. It specifies CATGGGYEQYF.

This CDR3 is CASSLARTLYNEQFF. In DNA, the CDR3 is TGTGCCAGCAGCTTGGCCCGGACACTATACAATGAGCAGTTCTTC. The rearrangement joins TRBV5-4 to TRBJ2-1; weak D call: TRBD1 (5 bases). The CDR3 runs to 15 residues. The V gene's germline CDR1 is SGHNT and CDR2 YYREEE (reference sequence). Trimming stripped 0 bases from V and 4 bases from J, with 11 bases between.

As DNA, the CDR3 is TGCGCCAGCAGCCTAACTCAAACGGGACAGGTAGCCAAAAACATTCAGTACTTC. Its translation is CASSLTQTGQVAKNIQYF. This chain joins TRBV4-1 and TRBJ2-4, with 8 bases aligning to TRBD1. The germline V gene encodes CDR1 MGHRA and CDR2 YSYEKL. CDR3 length: 18 residues. Losses at the gene ends were 4 bases for V and 0 bases for J; bases not matched to a gene: 11.

The chain has TRBV5-1 and TRBJ2-7; TRBD2 matches 12 bases. With 0 bases clipped from V and 4 bases from J, the junction kept 5 bases outside the gene matches. The CDR3 contains 16 residues. CDR1 and CDR2 (germline): SGHRS, YFSETQ. CDR3 DNA sequence: TGCGCCAGCAGCTTGGCCGCCGGGACTAGCGGGTACGAGCAGTACTTC. Amino acid sequence: CASSLAAGTSGYEQYF.

This chain links TRBV5-4 with TRBJ1-1, with 7 bases aligning to TRBD1. The V gene's germline CDR1 is SGHNT and CDR2 YYREEE (reference sequence). This CDR3 has 15 residues. J lost 1 base, V lost 3 bases, and 6 bases had no gene match. The CDR3 spells CASSSDRVKNTEAFF. The CDR3 nucleotides read TGTGCCAGCAGCTCCGACAGGGTAAAGAACACTGAAGCTTTCTTT.

This rearrangement joins TRBV12-3 or TRBV12-4 to TRBJ1-4; tentative D call: TRBD1 (5 bases). Trimming cost V 5 bases and J 8 bases, with 12 bases left between them. The CDR3 spans 13 residues. The CDR3 spells CASSPIGVEKLFF. The CDR3 DNA reads TGTGCCAGCAGTCCTATAGGGGTCGAAAAACTGTTTTTT.

The CDR3 DNA follows: TGTGCCACCAGCAGATTTCGGGAGGAAAAACTGTTTTTT. It specifies CATSRFREEKLFF. The chain uses TRBV15 and TRBJ1-4; D is unclear. V was clipped by 2 bases and J by 8 bases, with 9 bases between them. In germline, CDR1 is LNHNV, CDR2 YYDKDF (reference sequence). The CDR3 consists of 13 residues.

The chain carries TRBV20-1 and TRBJ2-3; 8 nucleotides match TRBD2. Germline V gene lookup returns CDR1 DFQATT and CDR2 SNEGSKA (reference sequence). V shed 3 bases and J 6 bases; nucleotides not matched to a gene: 8. The length of the CDR3 is 14 residues. As DNA, the CDR3 is TGCAGTGCTAGTCGGGGGGGTGGTCTCGATACGCAGTATTTT. Translation gives CSASRGGGLDTQYF.

V gene TRBV2 combines with J gene TRBJ1-2; D ambiguous. The CDR3 is 14 residues long. The V end lost 6 bases, the J end lost 1 base, and 12 bases lay between the germline ends. Germline assignment: CDR1 SNHLY and CDR2 FYNNEI. Written as DNA, the CDR3 is TGTGCCAGCAGAGCGACGGATTTTAACTATGGCTACACCTTC. It translates to CASRATDFNYGYTF. Filled out from reference TRBV2 and TRBJ1-2, the complete variable domain reads EPEVTQTPSHQVTQMGQEVILRCVPISNHLYFYWYRQILGQKVEFLVSFYNNEISEKSEIFDDQFSVERPDGSNFTLKIRSTKLEDSAMYFCASRATDFNYGYTFGSGTRLTVV.

The chain couples TRBV6-5 to TRBJ1-4, with a tentative D call TRBD1 (5 bases). CDR1 MNHEY and CDR2 SVGAGI come from the germline V gene. V lost 6 bases, J lost 5 bases, and 13 bases lay in between. There are 14 residues in the CDR3. CDR3 sequence reads: CASRPDRRNEKLFF. The CDR3 nucleotides read TGTGCCAGCAGACCCGACAGAAGAAATGAAAAACTGTTTTTT.